This T cell receptor (beta chain) emerged from a study of spatial heterogeneity in lung cancer. The overall study: In tumor regions TCR transcript counts correlated strongly with a matched bulk RNA-seq T cell module score. Study results and caveats: Estimated TCR-seq coverage of tumor T cells was only roughly 7% for alpha chains. For beta chains, the corresponding estimate was about 14%. In tumors, expanded intratumoral alpha and beta TCR counts tracked mutation counts.

With respect to this clonotype: Its matching antigen is unknown. With the library built for alpha chains, this beta chain is off target and its frequency is not meaningful.

Carried by each TCR cDNA molecule was a unique molecular identifier. MiXCR was run by TCRdb on the 5' RACE reads, yielding one entry per CDR3 protein. The sample shows approximately 18,000 distinct CDR3 sequences, 8.5% to 10% of them seen only once. Time point: sample taken at primary tumor resection. Unsorted whole RNA samples from tumor, nontumor lung or frozen PBMC were sequenced. Per the germline V gene, CDR1 is SNHLY and CDR2 is FYNNEI. This CDR3 is built from 14 residues. V was clipped by 3 bases and J by 7 bases; unmatched bases: 7. This TCR was recovered from a female donor with early-stage non-small cell lung cancer. V is TRBV2 and J is TRBJ2-5; TRBD1 aligns across 8 bases. The specimen was lung tumor tissue, collected at surgery. CDR3 coding DNA: TGTGCCAGCAGTGACGGACAGGGAAAGGCGACCCAGTACTTC. This gives the protein CASSDGQGKATQYF.